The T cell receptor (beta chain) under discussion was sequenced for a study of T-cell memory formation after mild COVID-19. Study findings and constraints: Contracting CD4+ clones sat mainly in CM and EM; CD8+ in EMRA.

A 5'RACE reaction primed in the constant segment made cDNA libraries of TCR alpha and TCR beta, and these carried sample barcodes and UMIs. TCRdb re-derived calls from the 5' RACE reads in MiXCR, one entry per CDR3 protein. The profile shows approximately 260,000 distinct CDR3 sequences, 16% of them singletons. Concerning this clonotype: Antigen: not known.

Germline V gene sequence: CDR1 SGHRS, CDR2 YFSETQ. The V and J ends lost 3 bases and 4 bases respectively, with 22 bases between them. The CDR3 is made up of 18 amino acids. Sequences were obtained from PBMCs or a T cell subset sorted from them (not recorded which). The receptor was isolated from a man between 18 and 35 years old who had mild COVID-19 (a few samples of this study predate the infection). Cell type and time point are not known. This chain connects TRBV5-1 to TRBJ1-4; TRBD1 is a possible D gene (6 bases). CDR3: CASSSTGGDGLINEKLFF. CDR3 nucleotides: TGCGCCAGCAGCTCGACAGGCGGAGACGGTTTGATTAATGAAAAACTGTTTTTT.